This passage covers 14 T cell receptor beta chains from one sample sequenced in a study of technical replicates of blood from several donors. Method: immunoSEQ multiplex PCR; TCRdb's copy keeps in-frame clones and lacks some. The sample carries about 16,000 clones, more than 75% recorded once. The sample taken for sequencing was PBMCs. Every receptor here comes from a human donor in good health.

The chain combines TRBV5-4 with TRBJ2-3, with a possible D match to TRBD2 (6 bases). V was shortened by 2 bases and J by 12 bases, with 13 bases between the two germline ends. The CDR3 runs to 12 residues. CDR1 SGHNT and CDR2 YYREEE come from the germline V gene (reference sequence). CDR3 in amino acids: CASSFPGTPQYF. CDR3 nucleotides: TGTGCCAGCAGCTTCCCCGGGACTCCCCAGTATTTT.

The chain combines TRBV19 with TRBJ2-1; no clear D gene. With 6 bases removed from V and 6 bases from J, the gap between germline ends came to 9 bases. The length of the CDR3 is 12 residues. Germline values: CDR1 LNHDA, CDR2 SQIVND (reference sequence). In DNA, the CDR3 is TGTGCCAGTAGCCCCGGGTTCAATGAGCAGTTCTTC. Protein product: CASSPGFNEQFF.

This chain connects TRBV6-5 to TRBJ2-3; TRBD2 matches 12 bases. Germline V lookup: CDR1 MNHEY, CDR2 SVGAGI. J lost 4 bases, V lost 5 bases, and 4 bases had no gene match. This CDR3 contains 15 residues. CDR3 sequence reads: CASSKLAGGPDTQYF. CDR3 DNA sequence: TGTGCCAGCAGTAAGCTAGCGGGAGGGCCAGATACGCAGTATTTT.

The chain recombines TRBV5-4 with TRBJ2-4; TRBD2 is a possible D gene (5 bases). Per germline, CDR1 SGHNT and CDR2 YYREEE (reference sequence). There are 17 residues in the CDR3. With 2 bases removed from V and 0 bases from J, the gap between germline ends came to 15 bases. This CDR3 is CASSFDPGMGAKNIQYF. DNA of the CDR3: TGTGCCAGCAGCTTTGACCCGGGAATGGGAGCCAAAAACATTCAGTACTTC.

V is TRBV18 and J is TRBJ2-7, with 12 bases aligning to TRBD2. J lost 3 bases, V lost 4 bases, and 7 bases had no gene match. The germline V gene encodes CDR1 KGHSH and CDR2 LQKENI. This CDR3 is 16 amino acids long. CDR3 region: CASSLAVTSGSYEQYF. CDR3 in DNA: TGTGCCAGCTCACTCGCGGTGACTAGCGGGAGCTACGAGCAGTACTTC.

V and J are TRBV7-8 and TRBJ2-2; TRBD2 aligns across 9 bases. The germline V gene has CDR1 SGHVS and CDR2 FQNEAQ. The CDR3 runs 16 residues. V shed 1 base, J shed 4 bases, and the junction held 4 bases outside the gene matches. CDR3 in amino acids: CASSLGISGSTGELFF. As DNA, the CDR3 is TGTGCCAGCAGCTTAGGAATTAGCGGGAGCACCGGGGAGCTGTTTTTT. The full variable domain, with the rest looked up from reference TRBV7-8 and TRBJ2-2, is GAGVSQSPRYKVAKRGQDVALRCDPISGHVSLFWYQQALGQGPEFLTYFQNEAQLDKSGLPSDRFFAERPEGSVSTLKIQRTQQEDSAVYLCASSLGISGSTGELFFGEGSRLTVL.

A few counts support this clone. The chain uses TRBV6-5 and TRBJ2-7, with 10 nucleotides matching TRBD1. Per the germline V gene, CDR1 is MNHEY and CDR2 is SVGAGI. The J segment lost 6 bases and the V segment lost 4 bases, leaving 9 bases of the junction unmatched. The length of the CDR3 is 15 residues. CDR3 DNA sequence: TGTGCCAGCAGTTCACAAGGACAGGGGGAACGCGAGCAGTACTTC. It encodes CASSSQGQGEREQYF.

This chain uses TRBV13 with TRBJ2-3, with 7 nucleotides matching TRBD2. Germline V CDR1 and CDR2: PRHDT, FYEKMQ (reference sequence). J lost 3 bases, V lost 5 bases, and 8 bases had no gene match. The CDR3 length is 15 residues. This CDR3 is CASSPLTSLTDTQYF. Here the CDR3 DNA reads TGTGCCAGCAGCCCGTTGACTAGCTTGACAGATACGCAGTATTTT.

The chain combines TRBV7-2 with TRBJ2-1; D is perhaps TRBD2 (6 bases). The germline V gene encodes CDR1 SGHTA and CDR2 FQGNSA. The CDR3 consists of 12 residues. V lost 4 bases and J 11 bases, leaving 12 bases between the germline ends. The CDR3 nucleotides are TGTGCCAGCAGCTCCCAGCGGGTTAAGCAGTTCTTC. This codes for CASSSQRVKQFF.

By share, this clone ranks as medium-sized. The genes are TRBV11-2 and TRBJ1-1; 7 nucleotides line up with TRBD1. Germline CDR1 and CDR2: SGHAT and FQNNGV. Trimming removed 5 bases from V and 7 bases from J; junction bases left unmatched: 7. The CDR3 has 13 residues. This CDR3 reads CASSPGGQVEAFF. Here the CDR3 DNA reads TGTGCCAGCAGCCCAGGGGGACAAGTTGAAGCTTTCTTT.

This chain uses TRBV6-1 with TRBJ2-5; no clear D gene. The CDR3 runs 13 residues. Germline CDR1 MNHNS, CDR2 SASEGT. V dropped 7 bases and J dropped 0 bases, with 9 bases sitting between them. The CDR3 DNA is TGTGCCAGCAAGTTACGGTACCAAGAGACCCAGTACTTC. Its protein product is CASKLRYQETQYF.

This clone was seen just once. The chain uses TRBV6-1 and TRBJ2-1, with 9 bases identical to TRBD1. This CDR3 is 15 amino acids long. The V segment lost 6 bases and the J segment 7 bases; nucleotides outside the gene matches: 10. The germline gives CDR1 MNHNS, CDR2 SASEGT. CDR3 protein: CASSLGQGLRNEQFF. In DNA, the CDR3 is TGTGCCAGCAGCCTTGGACAGGGGCTGAGGAATGAGCAGTTCTTC.

The chain combines TRBV5-1 with TRBJ2-5, with a tentative D call TRBD1 (5 bases). The CDR3 is made up of 13 amino acids. Germline-derived CDR1 and CDR2 are SGHRS and YFSETQ. With 2 bases removed from V and 5 bases from J, the gap between germline ends came to 10 bases. The CDR3 coding sequence is TGCGCCAGCAGCTTTCGACAGTCCGAGACCCAGTACTTC. Translated, it gives CASSFRQSETQYF.

The chain couples TRBV7-8 to TRBJ2-5; TRBD2 matches 8 bases. CDR1 and CDR2 from the germline V gene are SGHVS and FQNEAQ. V shed 5 bases, J shed 4 bases, and the junction held 12 bases outside the gene matches. The length of the CDR3 is 16 residues. The CDR3 spells CASSQGLAGLIETQYF. Written as DNA, the CDR3 is TGTGCCAGCAGCCAAGGGCTAGCGGGTTTAATAGAGACCCAGTACTTC.